Included here is one T cell receptor beta chain sequence, with context. This sample is drawn from a study of blood T cell repertoires in COVID-19. Study at large: Spain, Italy and the United States supplied samples that represented acute and convalescent COVID-19. In each case, the material was cDNA or gDNA derived from T cells, B-cell-depleted T cells, or PBMCs.

Original processing notes: Scientists estimated how many nucleated cells there were by amplifying reference gene primers. Sequenced by immunoSEQ multiplex PCR; TCRdb stores in-frame clones only, minus some. V and J calls and clone size are given by that table; D and trimming were obtained from the DNA. The sample shows about 240,000 clones, around 84% of them seen only once. Germline CDR1 SGDLS, CDR2 YYNGEE. The CDR3 has 16 residues. V was shortened by 0 bases and J by 2 bases, with 14 bases between the two germline ends. The rearrangement links TRBV9 to TRBJ1-1; D not resolved. The sequencing sample was made of peripheral blood. The sequence derives from a woman in her 70s with active or convalescent COVID-19. The DNA of the CDR3 is TGTGCCAGCAGCGTAGAACCCAGCAGGCCAAACACTGAAGCTTTCTTT. Translation: CASSVEPSRPNTEAFF.